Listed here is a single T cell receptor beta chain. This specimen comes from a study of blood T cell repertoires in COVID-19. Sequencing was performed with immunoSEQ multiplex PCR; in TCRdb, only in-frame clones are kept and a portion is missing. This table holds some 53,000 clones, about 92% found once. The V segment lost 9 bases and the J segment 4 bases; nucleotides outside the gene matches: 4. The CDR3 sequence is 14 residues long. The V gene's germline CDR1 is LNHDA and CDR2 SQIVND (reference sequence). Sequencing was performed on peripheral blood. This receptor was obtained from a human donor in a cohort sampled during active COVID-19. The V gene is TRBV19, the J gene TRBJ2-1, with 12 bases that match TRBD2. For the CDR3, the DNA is TGTGCCAGCCAGACTAGCGGGAGTTACAATGAGCAGTTCTTC. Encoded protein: CASQTSGSYNEQFF.